The present TCR beta chain was sequenced within a study of shared clonotypes between healthy human individuals. The study, taken as a whole, reports: Some clonotypes were shared by all four sorted-subset donors, while others were not shared. The non-shared ones had lower generation probabilities than the shared ones.

Looked up from germline, CDR1 is MDHEN and CDR2 is SYDVKM. This CDR3 is 14 amino acids long. Trimming cost V 8 bases and J 2 bases; bases outside gene matches: 4. Only in-frame clones appear in the TCRdb table, and some are missing; sequencing was by immunoSEQ multiplex PCR. This table has around 990,000 clones, roughly 77% appearing once. For this clone: Its antigen is currently unknown.

The sequencing sample was made of memory CD4+ T cells from PBMCs. Subset meaning: CD45RA-negative fraction. This TCR was recovered from a man aged 18-30 years in good health. Some clones in this sample may be carry-over from other donors' samples. J is TRBJ1-4 and V is TRBV28; TRBD1 agrees at 8 bases. CDR3 sequence (DNA): TGTGCCAGCGCCACAGGGGGGACTAATGAAAAACTGTTTTTT. Translating it yields CASATGGTNEKLFF.